Listed here is a single TCR beta chain. What this receptor recognizes is not known. The record has no base qualities; no much larger clone is one base away. The data are from a study of cytomegalovirus exposure and HLA in healthy donors (dated by TCRdb to the late 2010s). Regarding the research as a whole: The 650 to 750 repertoires of the first cohort and the 110 or so validation repertoires were produced on the same platform, according to a later analysis. The aim of the study was to test whether cataloging public T cell receptors could identify signatures of past pathogen exposure. Along with the approximately 600-subject first cohort, a separate validation cohort of 120 different subjects was used. To predict cytomegalovirus infection status, the study combined high-throughput TCR immunosequencing, statistical association of individual TCRs with disease status, and machine learning. The paper as a whole reports these results and caveats: The validation cohort had no HLA typing available for a later analysis, so co-occurrence within that cohort was assessed over all 130 or so repertoires. The classifier was reported to diagnose cytomegalovirus status with high specificity and sensitivity in both the original and validation cohorts. It was suggested by the authors that the approach could potentially be generalized to other disease states and immunological phenotypes. A later analysis found that TCRs clustered in the first cohort also tended to co-occur in the roughly 120 validation repertoires, with 90% to 95% of cluster scores above 0. While some public TCRs were present in many individuals, most TCR sequences turned up only very rarely across donors. In vitro tests confirmed that a few of the cytomegalovirus-associated TCR beta chains recognize cytomegalovirus antigens. The study gave a list of over 150 TCR beta chains associated with cytomegalovirus.

At the junction V is shortened by 0 bases and J by 0 bases, with 9 bases in between. The CDR3 runs 16 residues from the cysteine to the phenylalanine. Kept here is only the CDR3 DNA, which spans 48 bases and is read in frame from base 1. CDR1 and CDR2 are read off the germline V gene as LGHNA and YNFKEQ. Libraries were built with the immunoSEQ multiplex PCR assay. From the authors' description of their analysis: To diagnose cytomegalovirus status from the catalog of TCR beta chain sequences, a statistical classification framework was built. Here the immuneACCESS table is served through TCRdb, limited to in-frame sequences with V and J called. Missing clones are a known gap in these copies; in checked studies unresolved V genes cover under half, and the rest lacks a known reason. V and J calls and clone size are given by that table; D and trimming were obtained from the DNA. The sample includes about 110,000 clones, with roughly 90% observed a single time. The ten top clones hold about 2.1% of the sample.

Separate from the approximately 690-subject first cohort, the validation cohort of 120 subjects was the group to which the donors belonged. Rearrangement joined TRBV4-2 to TRBJ1-5, with TRBD1 tentatively as D gene (6 bases match). The sequenced sample consisted of PBMCs. The sequence was obtained from a woman aged 18-35 years in good health and CMV-seronegative. For the CDR3, the sequence is CASSQEQGYSNQPQHF. The DNA sequence follows: TGTGCCAGCAGCCAAGAACAGGGTTATAGCAATCAGCCCCAGCATTTT.